This T cell receptor beta chain was profiled in a study of cytomegalovirus exposure and HLA in healthy donors. The PCR used 60 Vbeta and 13 Jbeta primers. Sequencing was performed with immunoSEQ multiplex PCR; in TCRdb, only in-frame clones are kept and a portion is missing. Of 130,000 or so clones listed, around 9% are singletons. Overall study results and limits: A later analysis linked a missense variant in DCLRE1C to the trimming of TCR beta V and J genes. Cytomegalovirus status was reportedly diagnosed by the classifier with high sensitivity and specificity.

This CDR3 has 15 amino acids. V dropped 5 bases and J dropped 4; count of bases not matched to a gene: 6. The germline CDR1 and CDR2 sequences are LNHDA and SQIVND (reference sequence). Concerning this clone: Its specificity is unknown.

This chain uses TRBV19 with TRBJ1-5, with TRBD1 matching 9 bases. The source is a man aged 35-49 years in good health and CMV-seronegative. The sample consisted of PBMCs. The chain's CDR3 is CASSLGQGRNQPQHF. CDR3 sequence (DNA): TGTGCCAGTAGTCTTGGACAGGGGAGGAATCAGCCCCAGCATTTT.